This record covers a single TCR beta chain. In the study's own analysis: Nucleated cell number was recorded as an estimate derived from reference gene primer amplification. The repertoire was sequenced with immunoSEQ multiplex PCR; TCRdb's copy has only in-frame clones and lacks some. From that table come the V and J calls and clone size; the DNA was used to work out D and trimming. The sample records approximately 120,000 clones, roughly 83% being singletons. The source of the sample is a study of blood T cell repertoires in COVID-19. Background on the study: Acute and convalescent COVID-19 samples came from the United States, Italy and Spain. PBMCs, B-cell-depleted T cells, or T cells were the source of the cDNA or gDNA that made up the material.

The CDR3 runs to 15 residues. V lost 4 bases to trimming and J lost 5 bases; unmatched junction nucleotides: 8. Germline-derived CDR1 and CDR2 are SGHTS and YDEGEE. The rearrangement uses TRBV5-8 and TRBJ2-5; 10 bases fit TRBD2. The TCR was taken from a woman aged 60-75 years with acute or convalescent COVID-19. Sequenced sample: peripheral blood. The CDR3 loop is CASSPPGLARETQYF. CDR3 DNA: TGTGCCAGCAGCCCCCCGGGACTAGCGAGGGAGACCCAGTACTTC.